The clone carrying this TCR beta chain was counted ten times or more. The CDR3 runs 13 residues. V was shortened by 0 bases and J by 7 bases, with 4 bases between the two germline ends. CDR1 is SGHTA and CDR2 is FQGNSA in the germline V gene. This sample is drawn from a study of T-cell memory formation after mild COVID-19. TCRdb re-called the 5' RACE reads through MiXCR, storing one row per CDR3 protein. The sample has 250,000 or so distinct CDR3 sequences, approximately 10% seen once; the top ten hold around a fifth. Sequenced: PBMCs or a T cell subset sorted from them (not recorded which). This chain links TRBV7-2 with TRBJ1-6; D unclear. This TCR derives from a young man who had mild COVID-19 (a few samples of this study predate the infection). Cell type and time point are not known. The CDR3 coding sequence is TGTGCCAGCAGCTTAGCGCAGAATTCACCCCTCCACTTT. Its protein product is CASSLAQNSPLHF. Combining the CDR3 with reference TRBV7-2 and TRBJ1-6 gives the whole variable domain GAGVSQSPSNKVTEKGKDVELRCDPISGHTALYWYRQSLGQGLEFLIYFQGNSAPDKSGLPSDRFSAERTGGSVSTLTIQRTQQEDSAVYLCASSLAQNSPLHFGNGTRLTVT.